Reported below is one T cell receptor (beta chain). What it binds is not known. The data were taken from a study of T cell responses to AZD1222 COVID-19 vaccine. CDR1 is LNHDA, CDR2 SQIVND, per germline (reference sequence). The CDR3 covers 16 residues. V lost 2 bases to trimming and J lost 0 bases, with 10 bases between them. This table comes from immunoSEQ multiplex PCR, and its TCRdb copy is limited to in-frame clones, with some not included. The sample yields about 96,000 clones, 90% seen once. Study outcomes and limitations: Once two AZD1222 doses were given, Spike-specific TCR breadth and depth went up.

The sample in question was peripheral blood, obtained on day 0 of AZD1222 vaccination. This sequence was found in an adult in good health. This chain joins TRBV19 and TRBJ2-2, with D tentatively TRBD1 or TRBD2 (6 bases each). CDR3 sequence reads: CASSILGGANTGELFF. CDR3 nucleotide sequence: TGTGCCAGTAGTATATTGGGGGGCGCGAACACCGGGGAGCTGTTTTTT.